A selection of T cell receptor beta chains follows, all from one sample in a study of blood T cell repertoires in COVID-19. Here immunoSEQ multiplex PCR was the method, and the copy in TCRdb shows in-frame clones only, minus some. The sample holds over 250,000 clones, around 89% seen once. Sample: PBMCs or T cells enriched from blood (not recorded which). The receptors originated from a woman aged 45-65 years who had recovered from COVID-19. CDR3s include the opening cysteine and the closing phenylalanine or tryptophan. The D gene is left open where the match is weak. The size of a clone is reported for some rows only, either as once, few or many, or as a class for expanded clones.

abundance: few; d_gene: .; v_gene: TRBV7-2; j_gene: TRBJ2-5; CDR3aa: CASSNGRGETQYF; CDR3nt: TGTGCCAGCAGCAATGGCAGGGGAGAGACCCAGTACTTC
abundance: .; d_gene: TRBD2; v_gene: TRBV19; j_gene: TRBJ2-7; CDR3aa: CASSSVPREYEQYF; CDR3nt: TGTGCCAGTAGTAGCGTTCCGCGGGAGTACGAGCAGTACTTC
abundance: .; d_gene: TRBD2; v_gene: TRBV15; j_gene: TRBJ2-1; CDR3aa: CATSNGLAGASYNEQFF; CDR3nt: TGTGCCACCAGCAACGGACTAGCGGGGGCTTCCTACAATGAGCAGTTCTTC
abundance: .; d_gene: .; v_gene: TRBV28; j_gene: TRBJ1-1; CDR3aa: CASSPPSGGQLLNTEAFF; CDR3nt: TGTGCCAGCAGTCCTCCCTCAGGTGGACAGCTTTTGAACACTGAAGCTTTCTTT
abundance: .; d_gene: .; v_gene: TRBV28; j_gene: TRBJ2-6; CDR3aa: CASSFDSIPGGANVLTF; CDR3nt: TGTGCCAGCAGCTTCGACTCGATCCCGGGAGGGGCCAACGTCCTGACTTTC
abundance: .; d_gene: .; v_gene: TRBV18; j_gene: TRBJ1-2; CDR3aa: CASSPTSAQTYYGYTF; CDR3nt: TGTGCCAGCTCACCAACATCAGCACAGACCTACTATGGCTACACCTTC
abundance: .; d_gene: .; v_gene: TRBV6-5; j_gene: TRBJ1-1; CDR3aa: CASSQGTEAFF; CDR3nt: TGTGCCAGCAGCCAGGGCACTGAAGCTTTCTTT
abundance: .; d_gene: .; v_gene: TRBV20-1; j_gene: TRBJ2-1; CDR3aa: CSASWRVSNEQFF; CDR3nt: TGCAGTGCTAGTTGGAGGGTGAGCAATGAGCAGTTCTTC
abundance: .; d_gene: .; v_gene: TRBV7-2; j_gene: TRBJ1-5; CDR3aa: CASSSEVTGSNQPQHF; CDR3nt: TGTGCCAGCAGCTCAGAGGTGACGGGGTCCAATCAGCCCCAGCATTTT
abundance: .; d_gene: TRBD1; v_gene: TRBV28; j_gene: TRBJ1-4; CDR3aa: CASSSTGTGNEKLFF; CDR3nt: TGTGCCAGCAGTTCCACCGGGACAGGGAATGAAAAACTGTTTTTT
abundance: .; d_gene: .; v_gene: TRBV29-1; j_gene: TRBJ1-2; CDR3aa: CSVVSGDYGYTF; CDR3nt: TGCAGCGTTGTGTCCGGAGACTATGGCTACACCTTC
abundance: few; d_gene: .; v_gene: TRBV30; j_gene: TRBJ1-5; CDR3aa: CAWTAQGRSNQPQHF; CDR3nt: TGTGCCTGGACGGCCCAGGGGAGAAGCAATCAGCCCCAGCATTTT
abundance: .; d_gene: .; v_gene: TRBV19; j_gene: TRBJ1-1; CDR3aa: CASSRQGSSTEAFF; CDR3nt: TGTGCCAGTAGTCGTCAGGGTTCGAGCACTGAAGCTTTCTTT
abundance: .; d_gene: TRBD2; v_gene: TRBV5-1; j_gene: TRBJ2-1; CDR3aa: CASSLAATSGYNEQFF; CDR3nt: TGCGCCAGCAGCTTGGCTGCGACTAGCGGATACAATGAGCAGTTCTTC
abundance: .; d_gene: TRBD2; v_gene: TRBV11-2; j_gene: TRBJ2-7; CDR3aa: CASGGTSGLYEQYF; CDR3nt: TGTGCCAGCGGAGGGACTAGCGGACTCTACGAGCAGTACTTC
abundance: .; d_gene: .; v_gene: TRBV6-5; j_gene: TRBJ1-5; CDR3aa: CASRSRDGNQPQHF; CDR3nt: TGTGCCAGCAGAAGCAGGGATGGCAATCAGCCCCAGCATTTT
abundance: .; d_gene: TRBD1; v_gene: TRBV7-3; j_gene: TRBJ2-1; CDR3aa: CASSLQGERWFF; CDR3nt: TGTGCCAGCAGCTTACAGGGGGAGAGGTGGTTCTTC
abundance: .; d_gene: .; v_gene: TRBV6-5; j_gene: TRBJ1-2; CDR3aa: CASSYDGVRGRSGYTF; CDR3nt: TGTGCCAGCAGTTACGACGGGGTCAGGGGTCGTTCTGGCTACACCTTC
abundance: .; d_gene: .; v_gene: TRBV28; j_gene: TRBJ1-2; CDR3aa: CASRTTSLRGYTF; CDR3nt: TGTGCCAGCAGGACGACATCGCTCAGAGGCTACACCTTC
abundance: once; d_gene: .; v_gene: TRBV5-5; j_gene: TRBJ1-1; CDR3aa: CASSLALGGRTEAFF; CDR3nt: TGTGCCAGCAGCTTGGCTCTGGGGGGGAGGACTGAAGCTTTCTTT
abundance: once; d_gene: .; v_gene: TRBV5-4; j_gene: TRBJ1-4; CDR3aa: CASSLQGTNEKLFF; CDR3nt: TGTGCCAGCAGCTTGCAGGGGACTAATGAAAAACTGTTTTTT
abundance: .; d_gene: .; v_gene: TRBV18; j_gene: TRBJ2-5; CDR3aa: CASSPPVETQYF; CDR3nt: TGTGCCAGCTCACCACCCGTGGAGACCCAGTACTTC
abundance: .; d_gene: TRBD1; v_gene: TRBV28; j_gene: TRBJ1-6; CDR3aa: CASSLPPGTGGNSPLHF; CDR3nt: TGTGCCAGCAGTTTACCTCCCGGGACAGGGGGGAATTCACCCCTCCACTTT
abundance: .; d_gene: .; v_gene: TRBV2; j_gene: TRBJ1-6; CDR3aa: CASSDTGLSNSPLHF; CDR3nt: TGTGCCAGCAGTGATACCGGACTCAGTAATTCACCCCTCCACTTT
abundance: .; d_gene: .; v_gene: TRBV25-1; j_gene: TRBJ1-4; CDR3aa: CASSESSGTTNEKLFF; CDR3nt: TGTGCCAGCAGTGAATCATCCGGGACAACTAATGAAAAACTGTTTTTT
abundance: .; d_gene: .; v_gene: TRBV28; j_gene: TRBJ2-5; CDR3aa: CASSLEETQYF; CDR3nt: TGTGCCAGCAGTTTGGAGGAGACCCAGTACTTC
abundance: .; d_gene: .; v_gene: TRBV28; j_gene: TRBJ1-2; CDR3aa: CASSSLGVGYTF; CDR3nt: TGTGCCAGCAGTTCATTAGGGGTTGGCTACACCTTC
abundance: .; d_gene: .; v_gene: TRBV6-2/TRBV6-3; j_gene: TRBJ1-2; CDR3aa: CASSELDSGYGYTF; CDR3nt: TGTGCCAGCAGCGAACTCGACAGTGGGTATGGCTACACCTTC
abundance: .; d_gene: .; v_gene: TRBV5-1; j_gene: TRBJ1-1; CDR3aa: CASSLEGTRNTEAFF; CDR3nt: TGCGCCAGCAGCTTGGAGGGGACAAGGAACACTGAAGCTTTCTTT
abundance: .; d_gene: .; v_gene: TRBV27; j_gene: TRBJ2-7; CDR3aa: CASSPTSDGRYEQYF; CDR3nt: TGTGCCAGCAGTCCCACCTCGGATGGGAGGTACGAGCAGTACTTC
abundance: .; d_gene: .; v_gene: TRBV28; j_gene: TRBJ2-1; CDR3aa: CASSSRVGGSYNEQFF; CDR3nt: TGTGCCAGCAGCTCCCGTGTGGGAGGTTCCTACAATGAGCAGTTCTTC
abundance: .; d_gene: .; v_gene: TRBV30; j_gene: TRBJ1-2; CDR3aa: CAWSVGGDNYGYTF; CDR3nt: TGTGCCTGGAGTGTAGGGGGTGATAACTATGGCTACACCTTC
abundance: .; d_gene: TRBD2; v_gene: TRBV5-6; j_gene: TRBJ2-4; CDR3aa: CASSFLASGSVNIQYF; CDR3nt: TGTGCCAGCAGCTTCTTGGCTAGCGGGAGCGTAAACATTCAGTACTTC
abundance: .; d_gene: .; v_gene: TRBV2; j_gene: TRBJ1-5; CDR3aa: CASGSASLYSNQPQHF; CDR3nt: TGTGCATCGGGGTCAGCATCCTTATATAGCAATCAGCCCCAGCATTTT
abundance: .; d_gene: .; v_gene: TRBV15; j_gene: TRBJ1-5; CDR3aa: CATRIRGGGRESQPQHF; CDR3nt: TGTGCCACCAGGATAAGAGGGGGGGGCCGGGAAAGCCAGCCCCAGCATTTT
abundance: .; d_gene: .; v_gene: TRBV6-5; j_gene: TRBJ2-7; CDR3aa: CASSRQDNSYEQYF; CDR3nt: TGTGCCAGCAGTCGACAGGATAACTCCTACGAGCAGTACTTC
abundance: .; d_gene: TRBD1; v_gene: TRBV10-1; j_gene: TRBJ2-7; CDR3aa: CASRAGTGSYEQYF; CDR3nt: TGCGCCAGCAGAGCCGGGACAGGGTCCTACGAGCAGTACTTC
abundance: .; d_gene: .; v_gene: TRBV6-5; j_gene: TRBJ1-2; CDR3aa: CASRPTSNYGYTF; CDR3nt: TGTGCCAGCAGGCCGACATCTAACTATGGCTACACCTTC
abundance: .; d_gene: TRBD2; v_gene: TRBV7-9; j_gene: TRBJ2-1; CDR3aa: CASSRGDNEQFF; CDR3nt: TGTGCCAGCAGCCGGGGGGACAATGAGCAGTTCTTC
abundance: .; d_gene: .; v_gene: TRBV15; j_gene: TRBJ2-7; CDR3aa: CATSREADYEQYF; CDR3nt: TGTGCCACCAGCAGAGAAGCTGACTACGAGCAGTACTTC
abundance: .; d_gene: TRBD2; v_gene: TRBV19; j_gene: TRBJ2-7; CDR3aa: CASSTNAGTSGRVYEQYF; CDR3nt: TGTGCCAGTAGTACCAACGCCGGGACTAGCGGGAGGGTTTACGAGCAGTACTTC
abundance: few; d_gene: TRBD1; v_gene: TRBV2; j_gene: TRBJ2-7; CDR3aa: CASSVRDRGPYEQYF; CDR3nt: TGTGCCAGCAGTGTAAGGGACAGGGGGCCCTACGAGCAGTACTTC
abundance: .; d_gene: .; v_gene: TRBV9; j_gene: TRBJ1-5; CDR3aa: CASSYDSNSNQPQHF; CDR3nt: TGTGCCAGCAGCTACGACAGCAATAGCAATCAGCCCCAGCATTTT
abundance: once; d_gene: TRBD1; v_gene: TRBV29-1; j_gene: TRBJ1-3; CDR3aa: CSVEGRGSHSGNTIYF; CDR3nt: TGCAGCGTTGAGGGCAGGGGGAGCCACTCTGGAAACACCATATATTTT
abundance: few; d_gene: .; v_gene: TRBV4-1; j_gene: TRBJ2-3; CDR3aa: CASSQDLEVRRLDTQYF; CDR3nt: TGCGCCAGCAGCCAAGATCTCGAGGTCCGTAGGTTGGATACGCAGTATTTT
abundance: .; d_gene: .; v_gene: TRBV5-6; j_gene: TRBJ2-2; CDR3aa: CASSLRAGTDTGELFF; CDR3nt: TGTGCCAGCAGCCTGAGGGCAGGGACTGACACCGGGGAGCTGTTTTTT
abundance: .; d_gene: TRBD1; v_gene: TRBV19; j_gene: TRBJ1-2; CDR3aa: CASSRGRTGAIYGYTF; CDR3nt: TGTGCCAGTAGTAGAGGGAGGACAGGGGCCATCTATGGCTACACCTTC
abundance: once; d_gene: .; v_gene: TRBV6-5; j_gene: TRBJ1-6; CDR3aa: CASSRRASDPSPLHF; CDR3nt: TGTGCCAGCAGTCGGCGGGCCTCGGACCCTTCACCCCTCCACTTT
abundance: many; d_gene: TRBD2; v_gene: TRBV19; j_gene: TRBJ2-2; CDR3aa: CASRTELATGELFF; CDR3nt: TGTGCCAGTCGTACCGAACTAGCGACCGGGGAGCTGTTTTTT
abundance: .; d_gene: TRBD2; v_gene: TRBV25-1; j_gene: TRBJ2-1; CDR3aa: CASSAPGSGRYNEQFF; CDR3nt: TGTGCCAGCAGTGCCCCGGGGAGCGGGAGGTACAATGAGCAGTTCTTC
abundance: few; d_gene: .; v_gene: TRBV2; j_gene: TRBJ1-4; CDR3aa: CASRQFIITTNEKLFF; CDR3nt: TGTGCCAGCCGACAGTTCATCATCACAACTAATGAAAAACTGTTTTTT
abundance: .; d_gene: .; v_gene: TRBV6-2/TRBV6-3; j_gene: TRBJ1-6; CDR3aa: CASSHGVSYNSPLHF; CDR3nt: TGTGCCAGCAGCCACGGGGTCAGCTATAATTCACCCCTCCACTTT
abundance: .; d_gene: .; v_gene: TRBV4-3; j_gene: TRBJ2-2; CDR3aa: CASSQESLQGSGELFF; CDR3nt: TGCGCCAGCAGCCAAGAATCGTTGCAGGGTTCCGGGGAGCTGTTTTTT
abundance: .; d_gene: .; v_gene: TRBV7-2; j_gene: TRBJ1-6; CDR3aa: CASSPPPTASSYNSPLHF; CDR3nt: TGTGCCAGCAGCCCTCCACCGACAGCCAGCTCCTATAATTCACCCCTCCACTTT
abundance: once; d_gene: .; v_gene: TRBV30; j_gene: TRBJ1-5; CDR3aa: CAWSVSSGDNQPQHF; CDR3nt: TGTGCCTGGAGTGTATCGTCAGGGGATAATCAGCCCCAGCATTTT